The sequence of this T cell receptor (beta chain) was determined in a study of cytomegalovirus exposure and HLA in healthy donors. Study findings and constraints: As confirmed in vitro, three CMV-associated chains were specific for CMV antigens. An analysis that was carried out later associated 15,000 to 20,000 TCR beta sequences with HLA alleles at 0.05 false discovery rate.

As for this clone: Its target is not known.

CDR1 and CDR2 from the germline V gene are SGHRS and YFSETQ. The CDR3 extends over 13 amino acids. The PCR ran on 60 Vbeta and 13 Jbeta primers. Measured with immunoSEQ multiplex PCR; TCRdb has only the in-frame clones, and not every one. The top ten hold 3% to 5% of the sample, which has approximately 100,000 clones, about 62% seen once. This clonotype originated in a man younger than 40 in good health and CMV-seronegative. The chain links TRBV5-1 to TRBJ2-5; D remains unclear. The DNA end lines up better with TRBJ2-7; the J call may be wrong. The sequencing sample was made of PBMCs. CDR3 bases: TGCGCCAGCAGCCTCCCCCCGATCTACGAGCAGTACTTC. This encodes CASSLPPIYEQYF.